Only a few counts were recorded for the clone carrying this T cell receptor (beta chain). What it recognizes is unknown. In germline, CDR1 is MNHEY, CDR2 SMNVEV (reference sequence). This CDR3 has 17 amino acids. Between the trimmed V and J ends, which lost 5 bases and 0 bases, there was a span of 17 bases. Blood sampling was done at baseline, cycle 4 day 1, and cycle 7 day 1. These data come from a study of OX40 agonist ivuxolimab in advanced cancers. Study-level findings and limits: At 0.1 to 3.0 mg/kg, CD4+ and CD8+ blood T cells expanded clonally by week 6.

Repertoires were generated with immunoSEQ multiplex PCR, while TCRdb's copy carries only in-frame clones and drops some. The sample contains 60,000 or so clones, about 90% of which appear only once. Sequenced material: CD4+ or CD8+ T cells sorted from blood, taken in a trial of the OX40 agonist ivuxolimab. The clonotype originates from an adult with an advanced solid tumor such as melanoma, head and neck, liver or kidney cancer. This chain joins TRBV27 and TRBJ2-1; TRBD1 might be the D (6 bases). CDR3 loop: CASSVWDTDYSYNEQFF. DNA for the CDR3: TGTGCCAGCAGTGTTTGGGACACCGATTACTCCTACAATGAGCAGTTCTTC.